This TCR beta chain comes out of a study of shared clonotypes between healthy human individuals. Study-wide results and limits: Tissues were not sampled, only blood, and their repertoires likely differ. Naive CD4 clonotypes were shared across a few donors at around 5.4%.

V lost 1 base and J lost 1, with 10 bases in between. Germline CDR1 SGHTA, CDR2 FQGNSA. The CDR3 has 15 residues. Every one of the donors was a Caucasian adult that lived in Nashville, Tennessee. Repertoires were generated with immunoSEQ multiplex PCR, while TCRdb's copy carries only in-frame clones and drops some. The table has about 980,000 clones, about 80% seen once. About this clone itself: Its antigen is currently unknown.

The rearrangement links TRBV7-2 to TRBJ1-1; D unresolved. Material for sequencing was memory CD4+ T cells sorted from blood. Subset meaning: CD45RA-negative fraction. The receptor's source is a man between 18 and 29 years old in good health. CDR3 residues: CASSLGPVPNTEAFF. In DNA, the CDR3 is TGTGCCAGCAGCTTAGGCCCGGTACCGAACACTGAAGCTTTCTTT.